Each of the 10 T cell receptor beta chains below was sequenced from the same sample in a study of radiotherapy plus CTLA-4 blockade in lung cancer. Measured with immunoSEQ multiplex PCR; TCRdb has only the in-frame clones, and not every one. Counted here are tens of thousands of clones, around 84% occurring once; the ten biggest clones make up over 15%. Sequences were derived from peripheral blood, sampled from a patient treated with radiotherapy plus ipilimumab. The receptors were gathered from a human donor with non-small cell lung cancer that progressed on radiotherapy plus ipilimumab.

This clone was recorded once. The chain uses TRBV4-1 and TRBJ1-5; D is possibly TRBD1 (5 bases). With 2 bases removed from V and 0 bases from J, the gap between germline ends came to 8 bases. The CDR3 sequence is 15 residues long. Germline V CDR1 and CDR2: MGHRA, YSYEKL. As DNA, the CDR3 is TGCGCCAGCAGCCAACCGGGACTTAGCAATCAGCCCCAGCATTTT. Residues: CASSQPGLSNQPQHF.

With respect to this clone: One junction end disagrees with the germline gene, perhaps due to a read error. The gene calls are TRBV28 and TRBJ2-7; possibly TRBD2 for D (8 bases). Germline CDR1 MDHEN, CDR2 SYDVKM. The CDR3 extends over 14 amino acids. The CDR3 loop is CGSSPGGTVYEQYF. The CDR3 DNA reads as TGTGGCAGCAGTCCGGGGGGGACAGTTTACGAGCAGTACTTC.

The J gene is TRBJ2-7, the V gene TRBV10-3, with D tentatively TRBD1 or TRBD2 (5 bases each). The CDR3 loop spans 17 amino acids. Germline V gene sequence: CDR1 ENHRY, CDR2 SYGVKD. Trimming removed 2 bases at V and 3 bases at J, with 20 bases between. Here the CDR3 DNA reads TGTGCCATCAGTGAGGCCTCCGGTGTTCGAGGGGTCTACGAGCAGTACTTC. Protein: CAISEASGVRGVYEQYF.

This chain joins TRBV6-5 and TRBJ1-3, with D hard to call. Germline values: CDR1 MNHEY, CDR2 SVGAGI. V was pared by 5 bases and J by 0 bases, with 8 bases between. The CDR3 is 14 residues long. The CDR3: CASSPHGSGNTIYF. CDR3 sequence (DNA): TGTGCCAGCAGTCCCCATGGCTCTGGAAACACCATATATTTT.

This chain joins TRBV18 and TRBJ2-3; unclear D gene. Trimming cost V 0 bases and J 0 bases, with 4 bases left between them. Germline-derived CDR1 and CDR2 are KGHSH and LQKENI. The CDR3 length is 14 residues. Here the CDR3 reads CASSPPSSTDTQYF. CDR3 nucleotide sequence: TGTGCCAGCTCACCACCTTCGAGCACAGATACGCAGTATTTT.

This sequence joins TRBV7-6 and TRBJ2-1; no firm D call. The CDR3 consists of 15 residues. Germline V lookup: CDR1 SGHVS, CDR2 FNYEAQ. V was pared by 1 base and J by 7 bases, with 14 bases between. The CDR3 sequence: CASSLDTRVGNEQFF. The CDR3 nucleotides are TGTGCCAGCAGCTTAGATACGCGCGTGGGAAATGAGCAGTTCTTC.

The J gene is TRBJ1-1, the V gene TRBV19, with D unresolved. This CDR3 has 15 residues. Germline V gene data show CDR1 as LNHDA and CDR2 as SQIVND (reference sequence). V gave up 3 bases and J gave up 0 bases, with 11 bases separating them. The CDR3 here is CASSIARRLNTEAFF. The CDR3 bases are TGTGCCAGTAGTATCGCTAGACGGTTGAACACTGAAGCTTTCTTT.

CDR3 loop: CASSLGQGDVQTQYF. The CDR3 DNA follows: TGCGCCAGCAGCTTGGGGCAGGGAGATGTGCAGACCCAGTACTTC. V and J are TRBV5-1 and TRBJ2-5; D may be TRBD1 or TRBD2 (5 bases each). Germline CDR1 reads SGHRS; CDR2 reads YFSETQ. Trimming stripped 0 bases from V and 6 bases from J, with 15 bases between. This CDR3 has 15 residues.

Here the CDR3 reads CASSEVNGDGYTF. In DNA, the CDR3 is TGTGCCAGCAGTGAAGTTAACGGAGATGGCTACACCTTC. J is TRBJ1-2 and V is TRBV6-1; no clear D gene. Germline lookup yields CDR1 MNHNS and CDR2 SASEGT. This CDR3 has 13 residues. V was pared by 1 base and J by 6 bases, with 9 bases between.

The V gene is TRBV4-1, the J gene TRBJ2-7; D perhaps matches TRBD1 (5 bases). The CDR3 is 13 residues long. Trimming shortened V by 4 bases and J by 2 bases, and 9 bases separated the two germline ends. Germline V gives CDR1 MGHRA, CDR2 YSYEKL. The CDR3: CASSPTETYEQYF. The CDR3 coding sequence is TGCGCCAGCAGCCCGACAGAGACCTACGAGCAGTACTTC.